A single sample gave rise to the 5 T cell receptor beta chains below, sequenced in a study of CD8+ T cells in alopecia areata. Extracted RNA was reverse transcribed, and the resulting cDNA served as sequencing template. Sequenced by immunoSEQ multiplex PCR; TCRdb stores in-frame clones only, minus some. Of approximately 100,000 clones in the sample, nearly 45% were seen once. Sequencing was done on a sample of CD4+ T cells sorted from blood. The receptors stem from a human donor with alopecia areata.

J is TRBJ2-7 and V is TRBV30; D is unresolved. V lost 3 bases, J lost 6 bases, and 9 bases lay in between. Per the germline V gene, CDR1 is GTSNPN and CDR2 is SVGIG (reference sequence). The CDR3 is 11 residues long. This CDR3 reads CAWSARAEQYF. CDR3 in DNA: TGTGCCTGGAGCGCTAGAGCCGAGCAGTACTTC.

There are a few counts of this clone. The V and J genes are TRBV29-1 and TRBJ2-1, with TRBD2 identical over 8 bases. CDR3 size: 16 residues. CDR1 and CDR2 from the germline V gene are SQVTM and ANQGSEA. V shed 6 bases, J shed 10 bases, and the junction held 20 bases outside the gene matches. The CDR3 region is CSVRRSAGDSRVEQFF. The CDR3 DNA reads TGCAGCGTAAGGAGGTCAGCGGGAGATTCTCGTGTGGAGCAGTTCTTC.

The chain joins TRBV20-1 to TRBJ2-1, with D possibly matching TRBD2 (6 bases). The germline V gene encodes CDR1 DFQATT and CDR2 SNEGSKA (reference sequence). CDR3 length: 11 amino acids. This CDR3 reads CSVEGFAEQFF. In DNA, the CDR3 is TGCAGCGTGGAGGGGTTCGCTGAGCAGTTCTTC.

The chain carries TRBV4-2 and TRBJ2-2; possibly TRBD2 for D (5 bases). Germline loops: CDR1 LGHNA, CDR2 YNFKEQ. Trimming shortened V by 0 bases and J by 8 bases, and 16 bases separated the two germline ends. The CDR3 is made up of 16 amino acids. This CDR3 reads CASSQDKVPGGGELFF. As DNA, the CDR3 is TGTGCCAGCAGCCAAGATAAGGTTCCCGGAGGAGGGGAGCTGTTTTTT.

This chain uses TRBV29-1 with TRBJ2-3, with TRBD2 identical over 10 bases. The germline gives CDR1 SQVTM, CDR2 ANQGSEA. This CDR3 has 13 residues. V trimming: 3 bases; J trimming: 3 bases; junction bases outside the gene matches: 0. The CDR3 bases are TGCAGCGTTGAGGGACTAGCGACAGATACGCAGTATTTT. It specifies CSVEGLATDTQYF.